The 22 T cell receptor beta chains presented below share a single source sample, sequenced in a study of blood T cell repertoires in COVID-19. The assay was immunoSEQ multiplex PCR, and TCRdb's table has in-frame clones only and misses some. The sample consists of 200,000 to 300,000 clones, 80% to 85% of them appearing once. Specimen: peripheral blood. The receptors here all came from a man in his fifties or sixties with acute or convalescent COVID-19.

The chain has TRBV28 and TRBJ1-1; TRBD1 is a possible D gene (6 bases). The CDR3 has 14 residues. Germline V gene sequence: CDR1 MDHEN, CDR2 SYDVKM. Trimming took off 6 bases at V and 7 bases at J, with 18 bases between the two ends. Here the CDR3 reads CASSPPPGGREAFF. The CDR3 DNA follows: TGTGCCAGCAGCCCCCCCCCGGGGGGCCGTGAAGCTTTCTTT.

The rearrangement joins TRBV6-5 to TRBJ2-7, with 11 nucleotides matching TRBD2. The CDR3 covers 14 residues. V trimming: 7 bases; J trimming: 7 bases; junction bases outside the gene matches: 9. CDR1 is MNHEY, CDR2 SVGAGI, per germline. In nucleotides, the CDR3 is TGTGCCAGCAAGGGCGCTAGCGGGGGGCGGGAGCAGTACTTC. Amino acids: CASKGASGGREQYF.

In this sample, this clone turned up once. The gene calls are TRBV4-3 and TRBJ1-6; D is unclear. Germline V gene lookup returns CDR1 LGHNA and CDR2 YSLEER. Deletions cut 0 bases from V and 5 bases from J, with 11 bases between. This CDR3 contains 16 residues. The chain's CDR3 is CASSQDPGLNNSPLHF. For the CDR3, the DNA is TGCGCCAGCAGCCAAGACCCAGGACTGAATAATTCACCCCTCCACTTT.

The V call is TRBV5-1, the J call TRBJ1-1; D not certain. V dropped 7 bases and J dropped 1 base, with 11 bases sitting between them. Per the germline V gene, CDR1 is SGHRS and CDR2 is YFSETQ. The CDR3 is made up of 13 amino acids. The CDR3 here is CASAQVPNTEAFF. In DNA form, the CDR3 reads TGCGCCAGCGCTCAGGTGCCGAACACTGAAGCTTTCTTT.

This clone was counted a single time. This sample includes further DNA sequences coding for the same CDR3. The J gene is TRBJ2-7, the V gene TRBV20-1, with a possible D match to TRBD2 (5 bases). The CDR3 is 11 residues long. The germline V gene has CDR1 DFQATT and CDR2 SNEGSKA (reference sequence). V dropped 3 bases and J dropped 4 bases, with 7 bases sitting between them. The CDR3 is CSASGVYEQYF. CDR3 DNA sequence: TGCAGTGCTAGCGGGGTTTACGAGCAGTACTTC.

This chain uses TRBV9 with TRBJ2-5; D ambiguous. The germline V gene has CDR1 SGDLS and CDR2 YYNGEE. Trimming took off 0 bases at V and 1 base at J, with 7 bases between the two ends. CDR3 length equals 14 residues. The CDR3 region has the DNA TGTGCCAGCAGCGTAGATGGCCTCCAAGAGACCCAGTACTTC. Its translation is CASSVDGLQETQYF.

This clone was seen more than once but under ten times. V usage is TRBV12-3 or TRBV12-4 and J usage is TRBJ1-2, with D possibly TRBD1 on 6 matching bases. V shed 4 bases and J shed 2 bases, with 8 bases lying between them. The CDR3 sequence is 13 residues long. In DNA, the CDR3 is TGTGCCAGCAGTTCAGGGGTCAACTATGGCTACACCTTC. Translating it yields CASSSGVNYGYTF.

The chain employs TRBV7-6 and TRBJ2-7, with D unresolved. Trimming shortened V by 5 bases and J by 3 bases, and 14 bases separated the two germline ends. CDR1 and CDR2 from the germline V gene are SGHVS and FNYEAQ. The CDR3 length is 14 residues. CDR3 DNA sequence: TGTGCCAGCAGCCTACTGGGCCCAAACTACGAGCAGTACTTC. Protein sequence: CASSLLGPNYEQYF.

CDR3 coding DNA: TGTGCCAGCAGCCAAGAACTTTCGTCCCTTGGCGGTGGCTACACCTTC. It translates to CASSQELSSLGGGYTF. The chain joins TRBV14 to TRBJ1-2; D is ambiguous. The CDR3 has 16 amino acids. Trimming removed 0 bases from V and 7 bases from J, with 18 bases in between. In germline, CDR1 is SGHDN, CDR2 FVKESK.

The V and J genes are TRBV10-3 and TRBJ1-2; D ambiguous. Germline loops: CDR1 ENHRY, CDR2 SYGVKD. V was pared by 10 bases and J by 0 bases, with 15 bases between. The CDR3 has 14 residues. The CDR3: CATASGPSNYGYTF. The CDR3 DNA sequence: TGTGCCACGGCCTCGGGTCCGTCTAACTATGGCTACACCTTC.

The J gene is TRBJ1-3, the V gene TRBV29-1; 7 nucleotides match TRBD1. Germline assignment: CDR1 SQVTM and CDR2 ANQGSEA. The junction had 7 bases not matched to a gene; V was cut back by 5 bases and J by 0 bases. The CDR3 runs to 15 residues. CDR3 DNA sequence: TGCAGCGTTATTGACAGGGCCCACTCTGGAAACACCATATATTTT. Protein product: CSVIDRAHSGNTIYF.

J is TRBJ2-3 and V is TRBV11-3, with 8 nucleotides matching TRBD1. V shed 2 bases and J 4 bases; nucleotides not matched to a gene: 5. CDR3 length: 15 residues. CDR1 is SGHNT, CDR2 YENEEA, per germline. CDR3 region: CASSLTGQGPDTQYF. CDR3 bases: TGTGCCAGCAGCTTAACAGGACAGGGTCCAGATACGCAGTATTTT.

The chain recombines TRBV28 with TRBJ1-6, with TRBD1 identical over 8 bases. Trimming at V came to 8 bases and at J to 10 bases, leaving 7 bases not matched to a gene. The CDR3 extends over 13 amino acids. Germline assignment: CDR1 MDHEN and CDR2 SYDVKM. CDR3 nucleotide sequence: TGTGCCAGCCAGGACAGGGTCTCCTCACCCCTCCACTTT. It specifies CASQDRVSSPLHF.

This chain joins TRBV2 and TRBJ2-6; TRBD1 might be the D (5 bases). Trimming left V 8 bases short and J 0 bases short, with 8 bases between. Germline V gives CDR1 SNHLY, CDR2 FYNNEI. The CDR3 spans 14 residues. CDR3 protein: CASQGGSGANVLTF. CDR3 DNA sequence: TGTGCCAGCCAGGGTGGCTCTGGGGCCAACGTCCTGACTTTC. Supplemented by reference TRBV2 and TRBJ2-6, the full variable domain reads EPEVTQTPSHQVTQMGQEVILRCVPISNHLYFYWYRQILGQKVEFLVSFYNNEISEKSEIFDDQFSVERPDGSNFTLKIRSTKLEDSAMYFCASQGGSGANVLTFGAGSRLTVL.

The chain employs TRBV6-1 and TRBJ2-1, with a tentative D call TRBD1 (7 bases). CDR3 size: 16 residues. The germline gives CDR1 MNHNS, CDR2 SASEGT. V was pared by 4 bases and J by 5 bases, with 18 bases between. DNA of the CDR3: TGTGCCAGCAGTGCAAACCGACAGGGAGGACACAATGAGCAGTTCTTC. Its translation is CASSANRQGGHNEQFF.

The rearrangement joins TRBV6-5 to TRBJ2-5, with 7 positions matching TRBD1. The CDR3 is 14 amino acids. Unmatched junction bases numbered 2, after V lost 1 base and J lost 3 bases. CDR1 is MNHEY, CDR2 SVGAGI, per germline. The CDR3 sequence: CASSYLTGKETQYF. The CDR3 nucleotides are TGTGCCAGCAGTTACTTGACAGGGAAAGAGACCCAGTACTTC.

J is TRBJ2-7 and V is TRBV6-2 or TRBV6-3; 7 bases are shared with TRBD1. The CDR3 length is 16 residues. Germline V gene lookup returns CDR1 MNHEY and CDR2 SVGEGT. With V trimmed by 5 bases and J by 2 bases, 12 bases remained unmatched. CDR3 coding DNA: TGTGCCAGCAGTGGGGGTTCCGGGACAGTAACCTACGAGCAGTACTTC. It encodes CASSGGSGTVTYEQYF.

The chain employs TRBV9 and TRBJ1-2; D not resolved. The V gene lost 2 bases and the J gene lost 4 bases, with 9 bases spanning the gap. Looked up from germline, CDR1 is SGDLS and CDR2 is YYNGEE. The CDR3 extends over 13 amino acids. CDR3 sequence reads: CASSVEGSYGYTF. As DNA, the CDR3 is TGTGCCAGCAGCGTTGAAGGGAGCTATGGCTACACCTTC.

The chain is built from TRBV2 and TRBJ2-2; 9 positions match TRBD2. This CDR3 is 17 amino acids long. Germline V gene lookup returns CDR1 SNHLY and CDR2 FYNNEI. J lost 7 bases, V lost 1 base, and 10 bases had no gene match. DNA for the CDR3: TGTGCCAGCAGTGAAGTTTACCTAGCGGGAAATAACGGGGAGCTGTTTTTT. Its protein is CASSEVYLAGNNGELFF. The variable domain in full, completed from reference TRBV2 and TRBJ2-2, reads EPEVTQTPSHQVTQMGQEVILRCVPISNHLYFYWYRQILGQKVEFLVSFYNNEISEKSEIFDDQFSVERPDGSNFTLKIRSTKLEDSAMYFCASSEVYLAGNNGELFFGEGSRLTVL.

On this clone: The junction does not match germline at one end; this may be a read error. V is TRBV7-7 and J is TRBJ1-4; maybe TRBD1 (6 bases). Germline-derived CDR1 and CDR2 are SSHAT and FNYEAQ (reference sequence). The CDR3 contains 16 residues. Written as DNA, the CDR3 is TGTGCTAGCAGCCGAACAGGGCGGGAGCTTAATGAAAAACTGTTTTTT. As protein: CASSRTGRELNEKLFF.

This chain connects TRBV29-1 to TRBJ1-2; 8 nucleotides agree with TRBD1. CDR3 size: 12 residues. CDR1 SQVTM and CDR2 ANQGSEA come from the germline V gene. The trim removed 7 bases at V and 2 bases at J, leaving 3 bases unmatched. The CDR3 region has the DNA TGCAGCGGGAGACAGGGGAACTATGGCTACACCTTC. Its protein product is CSGRQGNYGYTF.

This clone was seen a single time. The chain couples TRBV9 to TRBJ2-3; 7 nucleotides align to TRBD2. CDR1 SGDLS and CDR2 YYNGEE come from the germline V gene. This CDR3 comprises 17 residues. V shed 0 bases and J 0 bases; nucleotides not matched to a gene: 7. CDR3 DNA sequence: TGTGCCAGCAGCGTAGCGGGCGGGAGATGGAGCACAGATACGCAGTATTTT. This gives the protein CASSVAGGRWSTDTQYF.